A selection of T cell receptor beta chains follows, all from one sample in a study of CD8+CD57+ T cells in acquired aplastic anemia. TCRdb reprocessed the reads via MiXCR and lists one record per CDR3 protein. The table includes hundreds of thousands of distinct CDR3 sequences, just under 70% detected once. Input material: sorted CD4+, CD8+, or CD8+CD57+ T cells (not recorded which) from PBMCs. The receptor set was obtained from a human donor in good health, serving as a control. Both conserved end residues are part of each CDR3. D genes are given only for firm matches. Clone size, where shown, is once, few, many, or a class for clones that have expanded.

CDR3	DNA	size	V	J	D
CASSDRTGNTGELFF	TGTGCCAGCAGCGACCGGACAGGGAACACCGGGGAGCTGTTTTTT	-	TRBV9	TRBJ2-2	TRBD1
CASTDTSTDTQYF	TGTGCCAGTACAGACACGAGCACAGATACGCAGTATTTT	-	TRBV19	TRBJ2-3	-
CASSAGPPSPLVFF	TGTGCCAGCAGCGCGGGACCGCCTTCCCCACTCGTGTTTTTT	many	TRBV2	TRBJ1-4	-
CASTIIRGRTTPLHF	TGTGCCAGCACCATAATCAGGGGCAGGACAACACCCCTCCACTTT	-	TRBV7-2	TRBJ1-6	-
CATSEPGQGGRETQSF	TGTGCCACCAGTGAACCGGGACAGGGGGGGAGGGAGACCCAGTCTTTC	-	TRBV24-1	TRBJ2-6	TRBD1
CASSLSHCPGETEAFF	TGTGCCAGCAGCTTGTCACATTGCCCGGGGGAAACTGAAGCTTTCTTT	-	TRBV5-5	TRBJ1-1	-
CSARLETQYF	TGCAGTGCTAGACTCGAGACCCAGTACTTC	-	TRBV20-1	TRBJ2-5	-
CASSGGQGMNTEAFF	TGTGCCAGCAGTGGAGGACAGGGAATGAACACTGAAGCTTTCTTT	many	TRBV6-1	TRBJ1-1	TRBD1
CASSIGPRAPLHF	TGTGCCAGCAGCATCGGCCCCCGGGCACCCCTCCACTTT	-	TRBV11-3	TRBJ1-6	-
CASSSWGRMSYSPLHF	TGTGCCAGCAGCTCCTGGGGGAGGATGTCATATTCCCCCCTCCACTTT	-	TRBV7-2	TRBJ1-6	-
CASSYVRENRGDYTF	TGTGCCAGCAGCTACGTACGGGAAAACCGAGGGGACTACACCTTC	-	TRBV11-2	TRBJ1-2	-
CASSQQGGVETQYF	TGTGCCAGTAGTCAACAGGGGGGAGTGGAGACCCAGTACTTC	few	TRBV19	TRBJ2-5	TRBD1
CASSSTGGAIHGFTF	TGTGCCAGCAGCTCGACAGGGGGCGCGATCCATGGCTTCACCTTC	-	TRBV7-8	TRBJ1-2	TRBD1
CAIRGDRVDTQYF	TGTGCCATCAGGGGGGACAGGGTGGATACGCAGTATTTT	few	TRBV10-3	TRBJ2-3	TRBD1
CASRPGPLYEQYF	TGCGCCAGCAGGCCGGGGCCCCTTTACGAGCAGTACTTC	many	TRBV10-1	TRBJ2-7	-
CASSQAVGQAPYEQYF	TGCGCCAGCAGCCAAGCGGTCGGGCAGGCACCCTACGAGCAGTACTTC	-	TRBV4-1	TRBJ2-7	-